These 28 T cell receptor beta chains were all obtained from the same sample, sequenced in a study of beta chain features in type 1 diabetes. All of the isolated RNA was reverse transcribed, so expressed TCRB transcripts were sequenced. Assay used: immunoSEQ multiplex PCR; TCRdb lists only in-frame clones, some missing. Of about 130,000 clones listed, 7% to 10% were seen once; the top ten hold roughly 0.7%. Sequenced material: central memory CD4+ T cells from blood. All receptors come from a man between 18 and 35 years old in good health.

In this sample, this clone turned up a few times. V is TRBV30 and J is TRBJ1-1; D is undetermined. The CDR3 has 12 amino acids. Germline lookup yields CDR1 GTSNPN and CDR2 SVGIG (reference sequence). Between the trimmed V and J ends, which lost 2 bases and 2 bases, there was a span of 6 bases. CDR3 nucleotides: TGTGCCTGGAGTATCGTTAACACTGAAGCTTTCTTT. Translation: CAWSIVNTEAFF.

The CDR3 DNA is TGTGCCAGCAGCTTCACGGACAGGGCTGTTGGCGGGGAGCTGTTTTTT. Translating gives CASSFTDRAVGGELFF. This rearrangement joins TRBV11-2 to TRBJ2-2; 8 positions match TRBD1. Germline CDR1 reads SGHAT; CDR2 reads FQNNGV. The CDR3 extends over 16 amino acids. Trimming cost V 3 bases and J 7 bases; bases outside gene matches: 10.

The chain carries TRBV27 and TRBJ2-1, with a weak D call TRBD2 (5 bases). The CDR3 spans 14 residues. CDR1 MNHEY and CDR2 SMNVEV come from the germline V gene (reference sequence). The V and J ends lost 5 bases and 4 bases respectively, with 12 bases between them. CDR3 coding DNA: TGTGCCAGCAGTCCCCCTAGCTCTTACAATGAGCAGTTCTTC. Its protein is CASSPPSSYNEQFF.

This clone has at least ten counts. The CDR3 loop reads CSVGMNTGELFF. The CDR3 bases are TGCAGCGTTGGTATGAACACCGGGGAGCTGTTTTTT. The genes are TRBV29-1 and TRBJ2-2; D call uncertain. Germline V gene data show CDR1 as SQVTM and CDR2 as ANQGSEA. Deletions cut 4 bases from V and 1 base from J, with 4 bases between. This CDR3 is 12 amino acids long.

This clone was seen a handful of times. The rearrangement joins TRBV7-2 to TRBJ2-2; the D gene is possibly TRBD1 (5 bases). CDR1 is SGHTA and CDR2 is FQGNSA in the germline V gene. V lost 2 bases and J 8 bases, leaving 9 bases between the germline ends. The CDR3 totals 13 residues. CDR3 residues: CASSLRRGGELFF. The CDR3 nucleotides read TGTGCCAGCAGCTTACGAAGGGGTGGGGAGCTGTTTTTT.

This clone was observed a handful of times. This sequence joins TRBV7-6 and TRBJ1-2, with D perhaps matching TRBD1 (5 bases). Germline V gene lookup returns CDR1 SGHVS and CDR2 FNYEAQ. This CDR3 has 13 residues. The V end was cut by 1 base, the J end by 8 bases, with 11 bases between. CDR3 sequence (DNA): TGTGCCAGCAGCTTAGTCGGGGGTGGCGGCTACACCTTC. Translated: CASSLVGGGGYTF. Variable domain in full (rest from reference TRBV7-6 and TRBJ1-2): GAGVSQSPRYKVTKRGQDVALRCDPISGHVSLYWYRQALGQGPEFLTYFNYEAQQDKSGLPNDRFSAERPEGSISTLTIQRTEQRDSAMYRCASSLVGGGGYTFGSGTRLTVV.

This clone was detected a few times. The rearrangement joins TRBV7-9 to TRBJ2-7; 9 bases agree with TRBD1. The V gene's germline CDR1 is SEHNR and CDR2 FQNEAQ (reference sequence). The CDR3 loop spans 14 amino acids. The junction had 7 bases not matched to a gene; V was cut back by 3 bases and J by 7 bases. The CDR3 DNA follows: TGTGCCAGCAGCTTTGGACAGGGGTTGGATGAGCAGTACTTC. This sequence encodes CASSFGQGLDEQYF.

This rearrangement joins TRBV10-1 to TRBJ2-2, with 7 bases fitting TRBD1. V lost 3 bases to trimming and J lost 0 bases; unmatched junction nucleotides: 10. CDR1 WNHNN and CDR2 SYGVQD come from the germline V gene (reference sequence). The CDR3 is 18 residues long. CDR3 sequence reads: CASSDYPGTEANTGELFF. The DNA for the CDR3 is TGCGCCAGCAGTGATTATCCCGGGACAGAGGCGAACACCGGGGAGCTGTTTTTT.

The table lists this clone with a few counts. The chain carries TRBV7-8 and TRBJ1-2; D gene uncertain. The CDR3 extends over 14 amino acids. Germline V CDR1 and CDR2: SGHVS, FQNEAQ. V lost 3 bases and J lost 4, with 12 bases in between. As DNA, the CDR3 is TGTGCCAGCAGCTTGGGTCCAGGCTTCTATGGCTACACCTTC. Its protein product is CASSLGPGFYGYTF.

There are a few counts of this clone. This rearrangement joins TRBV7-9 to TRBJ2-5; a weak D match, TRBD1 (6 bases). Trimming removed 5 bases at V and 5 bases at J, with 15 bases between. Germline CDR1 and CDR2: SEHNR and FQNEAQ (reference sequence). This CDR3 spans 14 amino acids. CDR3 sequence reads: CASSLGAGVETQYF. The DNA for the CDR3 is TGTGCCAGCAGCCTAGGGGCAGGGGTGGAGACCCAGTACTTC. Variable domain in full (rest from reference TRBV7-9 and TRBJ2-5): DTGVSQNPRHKITKRGQNVTFRCDPISEHNRLYWYRQTLGQGPEFLTYFQNEAQLEKSRLLSDRFSAERPKGSFSTLEIQRTEQGDSAMYLCASSLGAGVETQYFGPGTRLLVL.

Only a few counts were recorded for this clone. The chain couples TRBV7-3 to TRBJ2-5; no definite D call. Trimming took 5 bases from V and 3 from J, leaving 7 bases between them. Germline V CDR1 and CDR2: SGHTA, FQGTGA. The CDR3 sequence is 12 residues long. CDR3 nucleotides: TGTGCCAGCAGCCAATCAGAAGAGACCCAGTACTTC. Its translation: CASSQSEETQYF.

V and J are TRBV6-6 and TRBJ1-2; TRBD1 might be the D (5 bases). The CDR3 length is 12 residues. Germline-derived CDR1 and CDR2 are MNHNY and SVGAGI (reference sequence). V was trimmed by 7 bases and J by 5 bases, leaving 11 bases between them. The CDR3 spells CASTERGYGYTF. In DNA, the CDR3 is TGTGCCAGCACCGAAAGGGGATATGGCTACACCTTC.

The rearrangement links TRBV7-9 to TRBJ1-6; D is uncertain. The CDR3 sequence is 13 residues long. The V gene's germline CDR1 is SEHNR and CDR2 FQNEAQ (reference sequence). Trimming removed 5 bases at V and 14 bases at J, with 16 bases between. The CDR3 reads CASSGGRPGTLHF. The DNA of the CDR3 is TGTGCCAGCAGCGGAGGACGTCCCGGTACCCTCCACTTT.

The J gene is TRBJ2-1, the V gene TRBV28; the match to TRBD2 covers 7 bases. Trimming cost V 3 bases and J 1 base; bases outside gene matches: 3. CDR3 length: 15 residues. Germline V gives CDR1 MDHEN, CDR2 SYDVKM. The CDR3 DNA reads as TGTGCCAGCAGTTTCGGGGGGAATTCCTACAATGAGCAGTTCTTC. Its protein product is CASSFGGNSYNEQFF.

The chain joins TRBV18 to TRBJ1-2, with unresolved D. The CDR3 has 14 residues. Per germline, CDR1 KGHSH and CDR2 LQKENI. V lost 3 bases and J lost 4, with 12 bases in between. The CDR3 sequence: CASSPGPNPYGYTF. For the CDR3, the DNA is TGTGCCAGCTCACCGGGCCCAAACCCCTATGGCTACACCTTC.

This clone has ten or more counts. This chain joins TRBV7-9 and TRBJ2-5; D perhaps matches TRBD1 (5 bases). The CDR3 contains 14 residues. Trimming removed 5 bases from V and 2 bases from J, with 12 bases in between. Germline CDR1 SEHNR, CDR2 FQNEAQ (reference sequence). The CDR3 region is CASSRRQKQETQYF. Written as DNA, the CDR3 is TGTGCCAGCAGCAGAAGACAGAAACAAGAGACCCAGTACTTC.

In its sample, this clone was seen a few times. The chain couples TRBV5-6 to TRBJ2-1; 11 bases fit TRBD2. The CDR3 extends over 18 amino acids. Per the germline V gene, CDR1 is SGHDT and CDR2 is YYEEEE. V lost 4 bases to trimming and J lost 6 bases; unmatched junction nucleotides: 15. This chain's CDR3 is CASSHFRATSGDSNEQFF. CDR3 bases: TGTGCCAGCAGCCATTTCCGGGCGACTAGCGGGGATTCCAATGAGCAGTTCTTC.

The table lists this clone with a few counts. This chain links TRBV2 with TRBJ1-4; no firm D call. From germline, CDR1 is SNHLY and CDR2 FYNNEI. Trimming removed 2 bases from V and 0 bases from J, with 7 bases in between. The CDR3 spans 15 residues. The CDR3 region has the DNA TGTGCCAGCAGTGAACTGAGCTCAACTAATGAAAAACTGTTTTTT. Protein sequence: CASSELSSTNEKLFF.

This clone has at least ten counts. V and J are TRBV30 and TRBJ2-1; 12 positions match TRBD2. V lost 6 bases to trimming and J lost 6 bases; unmatched junction nucleotides: 6. The CDR3 extends over 14 amino acids. Germline V gene sequence: CDR1 GTSNPN, CDR2 SVGIG (reference sequence). CDR3 amino acids: CACSSGGAGNEQFF. The DNA for the CDR3 is TGTGCCTGTTCTAGCGGGGGGGCGGGCAATGAGCAGTTCTTC.

The chain carries TRBV6-1 and TRBJ2-3; 8 nucleotides line up with TRBD2. This CDR3 spans 15 amino acids. Trimming took 8 bases from V and 3 from J; bases not matched to a gene: 10. The germline V gene has CDR1 MNHNS and CDR2 SASEGT. The CDR3 DNA follows: TGTGCCAGCCCCTTTGCGGGGGGAATAACAGATACGCAGTATTTT. Translating gives CASPFAGGITDTQYF.

This clone was seen a handful of times. The V gene is TRBV27, the J gene TRBJ2-3; D ambiguous. V was clipped by 5 bases and J by 5 bases, with 8 bases between them. CDR1 and CDR2 (germline): MNHEY, SMNVEV (reference sequence). This CDR3 is 12 amino acids long. The CDR3 DNA sequence: TGTGCCAGCAGTCCCGGTAGAGATACGCAGTATTTT. As protein: CASSPGRDTQYF.

This clone was observed a handful of times. The J gene is TRBJ1-1, the V gene TRBV27, with 9 bases aligning to TRBD1. Trimming at V came to 5 bases and at J to 11 bases, leaving 6 bases not matched to a gene. CDR1 and CDR2 from the germline V gene are MNHEY and SMNVEV (reference sequence). This CDR3 is built from 12 residues. This CDR3 is CASSPRQGVAFF. In DNA form, the CDR3 reads TGTGCCAGCAGTCCTCGACAGGGGGTGGCTTTCTTT.

This clone was observed a few times. CDR3 bases: TGTGCCAGCAGTCTTTCGTATACTTCCTACGAGCAGTACTTC. Translating it yields CASSLSYTSYEQYF. V is TRBV6-1 and J is TRBJ2-7; D not certain. Germline V gives CDR1 MNHNS, CDR2 SASEGT. Trimming stripped 5 bases from V and 1 base from J, with 12 bases between. The CDR3 is 14 amino acids.

This clone was seen only a few times. The chain recombines TRBV11-2 with TRBJ2-6; possibly TRBD1 for D (6 bases). This CDR3 has 16 residues. V lost 5 bases and J 0 bases, leaving 11 bases between the germline ends. Germline assignment: CDR1 SGHAT and CDR2 FQNNGV. The CDR3 coding sequence is TGTGCCAGCAGCGTACAGGGATTCTCTGGGGCCAACGTCCTGACTTTC. It translates to CASSVQGFSGANVLTF.

The CDR3 sequence: CASTFAAVETQYF. The CDR3 DNA reads as TGTGCCAGCACTTTTGCGGCGGTAGAGACCCAGTACTTC. This chain joins TRBV2 and TRBJ2-5, with D uncertain. Germline V gene sequence: CDR1 SNHLY, CDR2 FYNNEI. Between the trimmed V and J ends, which lost 7 bases and 4 bases, there was a span of 13 bases. The CDR3 is 13 amino acids.

This rearrangement joins TRBV7-9 to TRBJ2-2, with D possibly matching TRBD1 (5 bases). CDR1 is SEHNR, CDR2 FQNEAQ, per germline (reference sequence). The CDR3 is 14 residues long. Trimming took off 5 bases at V and 1 base at J, with 8 bases between the two ends. The CDR3 loop is CASSLGQNTGELFF. The CDR3 DNA reads as TGTGCCAGCAGCCTCGGACAGAACACCGGGGAGCTGTTTTTT.

The chain combines TRBV28 with TRBJ1-2, with 9 bases identical to TRBD1. Losses at the gene ends were 2 bases for V and 5 bases for J; bases not matched to a gene: 6. The germline V gene encodes CDR1 MDHEN and CDR2 SYDVKM. The length of the CDR3 is 15 residues. The CDR3: CASSLGGDRAYGYTF. The DNA of the CDR3 is TGTGCCAGCAGTTTAGGAGGGGACAGGGCATATGGCTACACCTTC.

This clone has only a few counts. This chain connects TRBV30 to TRBJ1-3, with D unclear. Germline-derived CDR1 and CDR2 are GTSNPN and SVGIG (reference sequence). CDR3 length equals 16 residues. Trimming pared 1 base from V and 4 bases from J, leaving 17 bases between. CDR3 DNA: TGTGCCTGGAGTGGGGCAGGCCGCGCCTCGGGAAACACCATATATTTT. Encoded protein: CAWSGAGRASGNTIYF.